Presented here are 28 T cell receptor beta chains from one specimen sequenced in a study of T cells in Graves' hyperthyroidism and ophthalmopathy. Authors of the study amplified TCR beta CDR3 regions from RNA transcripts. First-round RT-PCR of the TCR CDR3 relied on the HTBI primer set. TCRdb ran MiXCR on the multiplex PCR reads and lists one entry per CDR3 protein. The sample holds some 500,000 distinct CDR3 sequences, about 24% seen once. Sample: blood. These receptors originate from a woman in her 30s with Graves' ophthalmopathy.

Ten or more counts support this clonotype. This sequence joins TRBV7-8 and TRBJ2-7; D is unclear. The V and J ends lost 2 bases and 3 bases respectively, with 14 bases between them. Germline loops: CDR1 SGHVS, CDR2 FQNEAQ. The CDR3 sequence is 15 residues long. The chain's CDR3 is CASSLSLGTHYEQYF. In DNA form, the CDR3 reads TGTGCCAGCAGCTTAAGTCTAGGCACCCACTACGAGCAGTACTTC.

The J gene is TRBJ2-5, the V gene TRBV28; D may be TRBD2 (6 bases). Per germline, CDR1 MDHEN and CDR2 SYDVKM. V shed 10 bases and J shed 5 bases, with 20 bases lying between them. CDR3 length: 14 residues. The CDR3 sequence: CAIWGQGGGETQYF. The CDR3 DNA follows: TGTGCCATTTGGGGCCAGGGAGGAGGGGAGACCCAGTACTTC.

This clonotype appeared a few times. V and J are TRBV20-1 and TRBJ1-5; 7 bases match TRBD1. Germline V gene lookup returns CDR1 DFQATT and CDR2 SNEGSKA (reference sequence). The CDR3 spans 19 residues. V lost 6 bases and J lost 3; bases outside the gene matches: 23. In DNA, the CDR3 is TGCAGTGCAACTACTGAATTAGGACAGGCGACACTTCACAATCAGCCCCAGCATTTT. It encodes CSATTELGQATLHNQPQHF.

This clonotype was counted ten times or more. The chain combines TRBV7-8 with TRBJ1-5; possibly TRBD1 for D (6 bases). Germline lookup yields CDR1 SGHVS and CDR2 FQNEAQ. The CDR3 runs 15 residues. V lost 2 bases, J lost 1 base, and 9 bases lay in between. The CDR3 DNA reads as TGTGCCAGCAGCTTAACAGGACAGAGCAATCAGCCCCAGCATTTT. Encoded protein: CASSLTGQSNQPQHF.

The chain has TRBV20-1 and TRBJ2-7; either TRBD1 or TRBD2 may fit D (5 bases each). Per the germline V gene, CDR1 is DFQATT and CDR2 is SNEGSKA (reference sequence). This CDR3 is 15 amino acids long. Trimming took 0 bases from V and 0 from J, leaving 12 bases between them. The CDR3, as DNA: TGCAGTGCTAGAGAGGGGGTTGGTAGCTCCTACGAGCAGTACTTC. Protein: CSAREGVGSSYEQYF.

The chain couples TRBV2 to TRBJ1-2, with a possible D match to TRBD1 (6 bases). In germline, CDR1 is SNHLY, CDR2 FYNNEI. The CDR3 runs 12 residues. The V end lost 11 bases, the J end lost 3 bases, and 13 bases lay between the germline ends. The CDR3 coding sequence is TGTGCCTCCGGGGACACCGACTATGGCTACACCTTC. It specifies CASGDTDYGYTF.

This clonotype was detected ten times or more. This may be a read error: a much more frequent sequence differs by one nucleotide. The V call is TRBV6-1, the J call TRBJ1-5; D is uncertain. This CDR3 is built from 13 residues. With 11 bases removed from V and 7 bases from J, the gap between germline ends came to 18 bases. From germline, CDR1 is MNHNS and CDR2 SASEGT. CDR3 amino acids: CAGTTDRAQPQHF. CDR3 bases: TGTGCCGGCACCACGGACCGGGCCCAGCCCCAGCATTTT.

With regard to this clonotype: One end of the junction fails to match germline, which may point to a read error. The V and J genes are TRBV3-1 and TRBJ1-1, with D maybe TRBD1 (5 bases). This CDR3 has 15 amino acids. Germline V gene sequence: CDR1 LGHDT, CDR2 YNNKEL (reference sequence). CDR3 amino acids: CASSKRDQLNTEAVF. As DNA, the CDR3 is TGTGCCAGCAGCAAACGGGACCAGCTAAACACTGAAGCTGTCTTT.

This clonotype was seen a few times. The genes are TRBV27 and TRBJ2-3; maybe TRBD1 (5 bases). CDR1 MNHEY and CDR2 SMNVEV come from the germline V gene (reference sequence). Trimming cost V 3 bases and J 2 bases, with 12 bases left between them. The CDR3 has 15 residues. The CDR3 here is CASSFLQAYTDTQYF. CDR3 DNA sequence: TGTGCCAGCAGTTTTTTACAGGCATACACAGATACGCAGTATTTT.

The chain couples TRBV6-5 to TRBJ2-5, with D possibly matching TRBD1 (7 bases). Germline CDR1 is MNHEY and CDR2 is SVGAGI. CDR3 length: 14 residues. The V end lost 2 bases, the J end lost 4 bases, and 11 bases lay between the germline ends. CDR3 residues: CASSYGGGLETQYF. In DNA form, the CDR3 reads TGTGCCAGCAGTTACGGAGGGGGCTTAGAGACCCAGTACTTC.

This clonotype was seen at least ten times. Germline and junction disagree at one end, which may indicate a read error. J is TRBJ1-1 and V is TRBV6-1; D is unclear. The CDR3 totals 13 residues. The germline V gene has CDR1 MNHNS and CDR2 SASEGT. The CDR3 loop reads CATSSGDWTEAFF. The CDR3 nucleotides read TGTGCCACCAGTAGTGGGGATTGGACTGAAGCTTTCTTT.

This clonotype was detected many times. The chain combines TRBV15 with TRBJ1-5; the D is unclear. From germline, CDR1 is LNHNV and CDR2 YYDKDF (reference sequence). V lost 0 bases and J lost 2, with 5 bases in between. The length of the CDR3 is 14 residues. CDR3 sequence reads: CATSRDKGNQPQHF. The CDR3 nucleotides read TGTGCCACCAGCAGAGATAAGGGCAATCAGCCCCAGCATTTT.

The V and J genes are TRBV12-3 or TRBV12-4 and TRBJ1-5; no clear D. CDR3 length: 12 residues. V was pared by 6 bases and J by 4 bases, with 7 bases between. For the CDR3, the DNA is TGTGCCAGCAGGTTCGGTAATCAGCCCCAGCATTTT. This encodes CASRFGNQPQHF.

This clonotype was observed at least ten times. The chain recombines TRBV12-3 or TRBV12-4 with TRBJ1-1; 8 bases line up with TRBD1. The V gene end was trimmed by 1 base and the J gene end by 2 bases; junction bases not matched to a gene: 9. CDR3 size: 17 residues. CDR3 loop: CASSLDRGEAVNTEAFF. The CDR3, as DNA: TGTGCCAGCAGTTTAGACAGGGGGGAAGCGGTAAACACTGAAGCTTTCTTT.

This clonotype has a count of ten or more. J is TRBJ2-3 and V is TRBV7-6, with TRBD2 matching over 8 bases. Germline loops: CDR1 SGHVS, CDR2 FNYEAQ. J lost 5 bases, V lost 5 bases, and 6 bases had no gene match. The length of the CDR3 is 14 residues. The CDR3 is CASSTRTSLDTQYF. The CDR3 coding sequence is TGTGCCAGCAGCACCCGGACTAGCCTAGATACGCAGTATTTT.

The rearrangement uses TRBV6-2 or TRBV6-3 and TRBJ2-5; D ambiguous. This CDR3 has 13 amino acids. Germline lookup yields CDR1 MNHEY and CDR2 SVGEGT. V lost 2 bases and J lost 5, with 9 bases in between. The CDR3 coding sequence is TGTGCCAGCAGTTACCCTGCTCACGAGACCCAGTACTTC. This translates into CASSYPAHETQYF.

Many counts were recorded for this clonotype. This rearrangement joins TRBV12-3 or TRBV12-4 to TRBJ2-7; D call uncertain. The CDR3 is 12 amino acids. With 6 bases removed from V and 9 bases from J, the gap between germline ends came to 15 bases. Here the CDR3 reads CASRATAQAQYF. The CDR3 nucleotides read TGTGCCAGCAGGGCGACGGCGCAGGCGCAGTACTTC.

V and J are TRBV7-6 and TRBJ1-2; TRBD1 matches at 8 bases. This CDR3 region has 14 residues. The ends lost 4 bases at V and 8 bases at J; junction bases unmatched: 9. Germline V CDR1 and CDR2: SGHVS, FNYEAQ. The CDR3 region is CASSSSGTGIGYTF. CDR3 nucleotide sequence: TGTGCCAGCAGCTCATCCGGGACAGGAATAGGCTACACCTTC.

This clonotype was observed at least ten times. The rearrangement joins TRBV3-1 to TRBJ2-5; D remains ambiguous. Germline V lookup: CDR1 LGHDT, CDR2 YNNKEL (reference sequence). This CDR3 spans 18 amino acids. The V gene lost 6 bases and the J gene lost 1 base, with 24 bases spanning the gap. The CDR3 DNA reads TGTGCCAGCAGTCATCTATCAAACTGGTGGGCGATCCAAGAGACCCAGTACTTC. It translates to CASSHLSNWWAIQETQYF.

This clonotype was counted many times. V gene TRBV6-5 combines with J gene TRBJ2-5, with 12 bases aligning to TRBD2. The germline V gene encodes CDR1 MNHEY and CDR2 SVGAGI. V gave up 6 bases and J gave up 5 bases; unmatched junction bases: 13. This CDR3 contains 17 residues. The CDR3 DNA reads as TGTGCCAGCAGGAGACTAGCGGGGGCCAACTTGGGGGAGACCCAGTACTTC. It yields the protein CASRRLAGANLGETQYF.

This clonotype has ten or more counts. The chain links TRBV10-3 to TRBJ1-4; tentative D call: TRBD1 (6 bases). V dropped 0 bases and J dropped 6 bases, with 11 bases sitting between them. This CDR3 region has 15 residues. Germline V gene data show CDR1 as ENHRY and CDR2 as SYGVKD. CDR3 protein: CAISESRRQDEKLFF. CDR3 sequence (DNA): TGTGCCATCAGTGAGTCCCGCAGACAGGATGAAAAACTGTTTTTT.

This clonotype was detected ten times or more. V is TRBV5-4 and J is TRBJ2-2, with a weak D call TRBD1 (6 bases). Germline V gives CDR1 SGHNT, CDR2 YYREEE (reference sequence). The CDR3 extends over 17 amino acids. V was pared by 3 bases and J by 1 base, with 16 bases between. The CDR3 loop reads CASSSDRQAMNTGELFF. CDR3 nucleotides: TGTGCCAGCAGCTCTGACAGGCAAGCTATGAACACCGGGGAGCTGTTTTTT.

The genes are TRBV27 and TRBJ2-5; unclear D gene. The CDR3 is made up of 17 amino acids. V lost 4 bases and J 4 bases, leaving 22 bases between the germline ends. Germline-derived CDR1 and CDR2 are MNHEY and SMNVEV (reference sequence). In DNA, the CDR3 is TGTGCCAGCAGTTACCCTCAAACCAGAGGATATGGAGAGACCCAGTACTTC. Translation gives CASSYPQTRGYGETQYF.

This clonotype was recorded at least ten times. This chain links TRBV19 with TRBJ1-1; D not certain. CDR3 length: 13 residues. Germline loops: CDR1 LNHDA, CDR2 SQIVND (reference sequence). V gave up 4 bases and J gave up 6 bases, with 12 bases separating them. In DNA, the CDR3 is TGTGCCAGTAGTAATGAAGAGACACCTGAAGCTTTCTTT. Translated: CASSNEETPEAFF.

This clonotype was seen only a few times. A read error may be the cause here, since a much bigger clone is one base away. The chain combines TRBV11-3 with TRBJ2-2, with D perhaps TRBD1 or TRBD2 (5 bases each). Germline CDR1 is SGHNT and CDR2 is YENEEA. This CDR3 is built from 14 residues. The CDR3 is CASSLGVGTGELVF. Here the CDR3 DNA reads TGTGCCAGCAGCTTAGGTGTAGGGACCGGGGAGCTGGTTTTT. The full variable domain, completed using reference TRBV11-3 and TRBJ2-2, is EAGVVQSPRYKIIEKKQPVAFWCNPISGHNTLYWYLQNLGQGPELLIRYENEEAVDDSQLPKDRFSAERLKGVDSTLKIQPAELGDSAVYLCASSLGVGTGELVFGEGSRLTVL.

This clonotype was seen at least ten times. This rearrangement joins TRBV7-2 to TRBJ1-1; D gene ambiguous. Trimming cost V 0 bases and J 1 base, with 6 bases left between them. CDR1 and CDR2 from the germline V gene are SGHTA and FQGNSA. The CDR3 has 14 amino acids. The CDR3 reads CASSLAPANTEAFF. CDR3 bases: TGTGCCAGCAGCTTAGCGCCGGCGAACACTGAAGCTTTCTTT.

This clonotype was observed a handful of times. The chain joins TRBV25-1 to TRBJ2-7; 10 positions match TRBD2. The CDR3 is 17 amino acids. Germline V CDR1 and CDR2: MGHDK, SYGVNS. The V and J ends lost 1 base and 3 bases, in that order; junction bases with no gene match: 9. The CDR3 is CASSESRLAGAHYEQYF. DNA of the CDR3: TGTGCCAGCAGTGAATCCCGTCTAGCGGGAGCTCACTACGAGCAGTACTTC.

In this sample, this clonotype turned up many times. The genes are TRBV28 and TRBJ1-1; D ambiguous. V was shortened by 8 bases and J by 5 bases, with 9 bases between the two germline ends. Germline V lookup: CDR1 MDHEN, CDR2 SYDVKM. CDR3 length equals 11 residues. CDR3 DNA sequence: TGTGCCAGCGATGGGAGGACTGAAGCTTTCTTT. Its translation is CASDGRTEAFF.